Listed below are T cell receptor beta chains from one sample, sequenced in a study of post-analysis software for immune sequencing data. One entry per CDR3 protein, called by TCRdb with MiXCR from the PCR reads. The sample holds 150,000 to 200,000 distinct CDR3 sequences; under 40% are singletons and the top ten take about 26%. The input for sequencing was blood, taken after autologous hematopoietic stem cell transplantation. These receptors were obtained from a girl aged 5-17 years with multiple sclerosis. Both conserved end residues are trimmed from each CDR3. The order of the fields is V gene, J gene, CDR3 protein.

TRBV10-3	TRBJ1-5	AIRADRLEPQH
TRBV28	TRBJ2-7	ASSAPSGLSSYEQY
TRBV10-3	TRBJ2-1	AIRRLNSGRSEQF
TRBV12-3/TRBV12-4	TRBJ2-3	ASSQAGPLDTQY
TRBV20-1	TRBJ2-3	SAPYIGTDTQY
TRBV4-1	.	ASSQSESSYEQY
TRBV7-6	TRBJ1-5	ASSKSAGINQPQH
TRBV20-1	TRBJ2-1	SARRLAGGDEQF
TRBV7-2	TRBJ2-7	ASSLSSYEQY
TRBV29-1	TRBJ2-7	SVESSVRTGVLNEQY
TRBV6-5	TRBJ2-3	ASSSTRPGQGNTDTQY
TRBV11-3	TRBJ2-5	ASSFLPGLAATSEQY
TRBV7-2	TRBJ2-5	ASSLGTNNEQY
TRBV5-1	TRBJ2-5	ASSEPQATQY
TRBV5-1	TRBJ1-2	ASTPDRAAGYT
TRBV12-3/TRBV12-4	TRBJ1-6	ASSLGQASYNSPLH
TRBV7-2	TRBJ2-1	ASSLVGGSLINEQF
TRBV9	TRBJ1-2	ASSGTETNYGYT
TRBV12-3/TRBV12-4	TRBJ2-5	ASSPNRAEETQY
TRBV5-1	TRBJ2-2	ASSLAPVALDTGELF
TRBV11-2	TRBJ2-5	ASSLERGAEQY
TRBV27	TRBJ2-7	ASSSPSGGAYEQY
TRBV28	TRBJ1-5	ASSLGADNQPQH
TRBV20-1	TRBJ2-6	SAINWTGANVLT
TRBV6-1	TRBJ2-3	ASNSLRGESSTDTQY
TRBV5-1	TRBJ2-3	ASNLAGDVGTDTQY
TRBV7-2	TRBJ2-7	ASSFGLVFPYEQY
TRBV20-1	TRBJ2-7	SARSGAGLTYEQY
TRBV2	TRBJ2-1	ASRTTSGTNSYNEQF
TRBV7-3	TRBJ2-1	ASSEGVAGRQF